This entry features one T cell receptor beta chain sequence. Assay used: immunoSEQ multiplex PCR; TCRdb lists only in-frame clones, some missing. The sample lists 1 million to 1.2 million clones, roughly 80% occurring once. The data belong to a study of shared clonotypes between healthy human individuals. In the study overall: The donor pool was made up of two women and a few men aged 18 to 49. Every donor yielded three CD4 naive, three CD4 memory, two CD8 naive and one CD8 memory plate.

This receptor was identified in a man younger than 35 in good health. Some clones in this sample may be carry-over from other donors' samples. Sequencing was carried out using memory CD4+ T cells from PBMCs. Subset: CD45RA-negative fraction.

This CDR3 is CASSPGPGQPQHF. CDR3 DNA: TGTGCCAGCAGTCCTGGGCCGGGGCAGCCCCAGCATTTT. V usage is TRBV7-3 and J usage is TRBJ1-5, with D unclear. The V gene lost 6 bases and the J gene lost 7 bases, with 13 bases spanning the gap. The V gene's germline CDR1 is SGHTA and CDR2 FQGTGA. This CDR3 contains 13 residues.